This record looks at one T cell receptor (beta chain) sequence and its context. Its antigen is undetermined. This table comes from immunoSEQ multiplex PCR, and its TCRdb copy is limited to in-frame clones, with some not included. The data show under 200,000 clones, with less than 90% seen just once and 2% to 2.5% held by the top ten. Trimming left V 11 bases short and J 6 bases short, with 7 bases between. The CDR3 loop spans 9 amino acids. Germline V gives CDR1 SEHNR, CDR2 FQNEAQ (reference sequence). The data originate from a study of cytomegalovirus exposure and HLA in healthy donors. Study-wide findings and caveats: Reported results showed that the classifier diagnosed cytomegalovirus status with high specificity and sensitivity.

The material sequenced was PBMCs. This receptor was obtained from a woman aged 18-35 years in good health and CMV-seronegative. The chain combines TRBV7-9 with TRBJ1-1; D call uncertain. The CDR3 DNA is TGTGCCCCTCGGGCTGAAGCTTTCTTT. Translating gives CAPRAEAFF. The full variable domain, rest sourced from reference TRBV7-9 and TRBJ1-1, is DTGVSQNPRHKITKRGQNVTFRCDPISEHNRLYWYRQTLGQGPEFLTYFQNEAQLEKSRLLSDRFSAERPKGSFSTLEIQRTEQGDSAMYLCAPRAEAFFGQGTRLTVV.